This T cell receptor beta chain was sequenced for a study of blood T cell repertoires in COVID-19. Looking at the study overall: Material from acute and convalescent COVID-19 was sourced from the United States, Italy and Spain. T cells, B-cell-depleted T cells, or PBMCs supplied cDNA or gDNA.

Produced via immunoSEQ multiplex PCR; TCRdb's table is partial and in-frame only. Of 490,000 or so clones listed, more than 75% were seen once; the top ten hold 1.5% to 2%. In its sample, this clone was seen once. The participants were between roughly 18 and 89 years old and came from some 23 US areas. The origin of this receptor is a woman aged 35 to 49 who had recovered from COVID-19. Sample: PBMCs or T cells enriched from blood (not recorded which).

The DNA for the CDR3 is TGTGCCAGCAGTTACTTATTTTATGGCTACACCTTC. Encoded protein: CASSYLFYGYTF. The chain carries TRBV6-2 or TRBV6-3 and TRBJ1-2; D not certain. This CDR3 spans 12 amino acids. V was shortened by 1 base and J by 5 bases, with 5 bases between the two germline ends. Germline V gives CDR1 MNHEY, CDR2 SVGEGT.